Following are 21 T cell receptor beta chains from one sample sequenced in a study of shared clonotypes between healthy human individuals. Produced via immunoSEQ multiplex PCR; TCRdb's table is partial and in-frame only. The table shows roughly 2.2 million clones, with roughly 90% occurring only once. Sequencing was carried out using naive CD4+ T cells from PBMCs. The subset was: CD45RA+ positively selected. The receptors here all came from a man younger than 35 in good health. Some clones in this sample may be carry-over from other donors' samples.

The chain uses TRBV6-6 and TRBJ1-2, with D possibly being TRBD1 (6 bases). Trimming stripped 0 bases from V and 6 bases from J, with 14 bases between. CDR1 and CDR2 (germline): MNHNY, SVGAGI (reference sequence). This CDR3 is 15 amino acids long. CDR3 in amino acids: CASSYSGGLSDGYTF. The CDR3 bases are TGTGCCAGCAGTTACTCCGGGGGGCTGTCGGATGGCTACACCTTC.

V and J are TRBV29-1 and TRBJ2-5, with a possible D match to TRBD2 (6 bases). This CDR3 is 14 amino acids long. In germline, CDR1 is SQVTM, CDR2 ANQGSEA. V was trimmed by 5 bases and J by 1 base, leaving 14 bases between them. CDR3 in amino acids: CSVSRGRIQETQYF. In nucleotides, the CDR3 is TGCAGCGTTTCCCGGGGGAGGATCCAAGAGACCCAGTACTTC.

The chain is built from TRBV7-9 and TRBJ1-1; D may be TRBD1 (5 bases). V lost 1 base to trimming and J lost 5 bases, with 20 bases between them. Germline-derived CDR1 and CDR2 are SEHNR and FQNEAQ (reference sequence). CDR3 length: 17 amino acids. CDR3 DNA: TGTGCCAGCAGCTTAGAGCCCGCGGGGCAGAAATTTACTGAAGCTTTCTTT. Translation gives CASSLEPAGQKFTEAFF.

A single count supports this clone. The sample has other DNA sequences that encode this CDR3 too. In DNA form, the CDR3 reads TGCGCCAGCAGCTTAGGGACCGTACAAGAGACCCAGTACTTC. Encoded protein: CASSLGTVQETQYF. This chain uses TRBV5-1 with TRBJ2-5; either TRBD1 or TRBD2 may fit D (5 bases each). Germline assignment: CDR1 SGHRS and CDR2 YFSETQ. V lost 2 bases and J 2 bases, leaving 10 bases between the germline ends. The CDR3 totals 14 residues.

The rearrangement uses TRBV19 and TRBJ2-7, with 8 bases fitting TRBD2. Germline V gene lookup returns CDR1 LNHDA and CDR2 SQIVND (reference sequence). Trimming took 3 bases from V and 1 from J; bases not matched to a gene: 5. The length of the CDR3 is 15 residues. CDR3 in DNA: TGTGCCAGTAGTATGGCTGCGGGGGGATCCTACGAGCAGTACTTC. Protein product: CASSMAAGGSYEQYF.

This clone was counted a single time. The rearrangement uses TRBV7-2 and TRBJ1-5; 8 nucleotides align to TRBD1. V was pared by 4 bases and J by 6 bases, with 5 bases of the junction left unmatched. Germline-derived CDR1 and CDR2 are SGHTA and FQGNSA. This CDR3 spans 14 amino acids. Here the CDR3 reads CASSSDRVVQPQHF. The CDR3 region has the DNA TGTGCCAGCAGCTCGGACAGGGTCGTTCAGCCCCAGCATTTT.

A single count supports this clone. The chain has TRBV9 and TRBJ2-7; D remains unclear. Germline lookup yields CDR1 SGDLS and CDR2 YYNGEE. The CDR3 totals 14 residues. The V end lost 0 bases, the J end lost 5 bases, and 12 bases lay between the germline ends. The CDR3 bases are TGTGCCAGCAGCGTAGATCTGGGCACCCACGAGCAGTACTTC. The encoded protein is CASSVDLGTHEQYF.

A remark on this clone: Compared with germline, one end of the junction differs, possibly owing to a read error. J is TRBJ2-5 and V is TRBV28, with TRBD1 matching 7 bases. The CDR3 has 12 residues. Per the germline V gene, CDR1 is MDHEN and CDR2 is SYDVKM. In DNA, the CDR3 is TGTGCCAGCATTTCCCGACAGGGTCAACCCAACTTC. Its translation is CASISRQGQPNF.

Here the CDR3 reads CASSHEGYETQYF. For the CDR3, the DNA is TGCGCCAGCAGCCATGAGGGTTACGAGACCCAGTACTTC. The chain employs TRBV4-1 and TRBJ2-5; the D gene is possibly TRBD2 (5 bases). The V gene's germline CDR1 is MGHRA and CDR2 YSYEKL. The CDR3 runs 13 residues. Trimming removed 3 bases at V and 5 bases at J, with 10 bases between.

This clone was seen a handful of times. The CDR3 reads CSVAPLAYNEQFF. The CDR3, as DNA: TGCAGCGTTGCCCCACTCGCCTACAATGAGCAGTTCTTC. This rearrangement joins TRBV29-1 to TRBJ2-1; D not certain. V was pared by 4 bases and J by 2 bases, with 9 bases between. Germline V CDR1 and CDR2: SQVTM, ANQGSEA. The CDR3 runs to 13 residues.

The V call is TRBV5-5, the J call TRBJ1-4; TRBD1 is a possible D gene (6 bases). With 0 bases removed from V and 10 bases from J, the gap between germline ends came to 13 bases. This CDR3 spans 14 amino acids. CDR1 is SGHKS and CDR2 is YYEKEE in the germline V gene (reference sequence). CDR3 nucleotides: TGTGCCAGCAGCTTGGTAGCAGGGGAAGGAAAACTGTTTTTT. It encodes CASSLVAGEGKLFF. Combining the CDR3 with reference TRBV5-5 and TRBJ1-4 gives the whole variable domain DAGVTQSPTHLIKTRGQQVTLRCSPISGHKSVSWYQQVLGQGPQFIFQYYEKEERGRGNFPDRFSARQFPNYSSELNVNALLLGDSALYLCASSLVAGEGKLFFGSGTQLSVL.

This chain connects TRBV11-3 to TRBJ2-1, with a possible D match to TRBD1 (5 bases). The CDR3 is made up of 16 amino acids. CDR1 and CDR2 from the germline V gene are SGHNT and YENEEA. Trimming took off 5 bases at V and 0 bases at J, with 14 bases between the two ends. CDR3 DNA sequence: TGTGCCAGCAGCCCCTGGGGCGTGAGCTCCTACAATGAGCAGTTCTTC. It translates to CASSPWGVSSYNEQFF.

The chain is built from TRBV6-1 and TRBJ1-2; a weak D match, TRBD1 (5 bases). In germline, CDR1 is MNHNS, CDR2 SASEGT. There are 15 residues in the CDR3. The V gene lost 3 bases and the J gene lost 2 bases, with 13 bases spanning the gap. CDR3 DNA sequence: TGTGCCAGCAGTGACCGGGCGGGGGTGAACTATGGCTACACCTTC. It translates to CASSDRAGVNYGYTF.

This clone came up once. The chain is built from TRBV20-1 and TRBJ1-5; D might be TRBD1 (5 bases). V was trimmed by 5 bases and J by 8 bases, leaving 10 bases between them. Germline loops: CDR1 DFQATT, CDR2 SNEGSKA (reference sequence). The CDR3 loop spans 11 amino acids. As DNA, the CDR3 is TGCAGTGCTGGACAACGGGAGCCCCAGCATTTT. Translation: CSAGQREPQHF.

This rearrangement joins TRBV2 to TRBJ1-5; no clear D gene. This CDR3 has 15 residues. The germline gives CDR1 SNHLY, CDR2 FYNNEI. Trimming pared 5 bases from V and 3 bases from J, leaving 14 bases between. The CDR3 nucleotides are TGTGCCAGCAGTCCTACTGACCCGATCAATCAGCCCCAGCATTTT. This translates into CASSPTDPINQPQHF.

J is TRBJ1-2 and V is TRBV5-6; D not resolved. Germline V gene data show CDR1 as SGHDT and CDR2 as YYEEEE. This CDR3 is 13 amino acids long. Trimming stripped 4 bases from V and 2 bases from J, with 9 bases between. The DNA of the CDR3 is TGTGCCAGCAGCCGCTCTCGGAACTATGGCTACACCTTC. It translates to CASSRSRNYGYTF.

This chain uses TRBV14 with TRBJ2-1; possibly TRBD1 for D (6 bases). The length of the CDR3 is 13 residues. Trimming took off 2 bases at V and 4 bases at J, with 6 bases between the two ends. Germline CDR1 SGHDN, CDR2 FVKESK. In nucleotides, the CDR3 is TGTGCCAGCAGCCAACAGGGGTACAATGAGCAGTTCTTC. Its translation: CASSQQGYNEQFF.

The chain joins TRBV29-1 to TRBJ2-1; 10 nucleotides match TRBD1. The germline V gene has CDR1 SQVTM and CDR2 ANQGSEA. The CDR3 consists of 11 residues. The V segment lost 7 bases and the J segment 8 bases; nucleotides outside the gene matches: 2. The CDR3 coding sequence is TGCAGCGGGGGGACAGGGGATGAGCAGTTCTTC. This gives the protein CSGGTGDEQFF.

This clone was seen once. The rearrangement links TRBV28 to TRBJ1-1; D is undetermined. The CDR3 contains 12 residues. V shed 3 bases and J shed 11 bases, with 13 bases lying between them. In germline, CDR1 is MDHEN, CDR2 SYDVKM. The CDR3 nucleotides read TGTGCCAGCAGTTTCCCCGGGAGAGGTGCTTTCTTT. Protein: CASSFPGRGAFF.

In the case of this clone: One junction end disagrees with the germline gene, perhaps due to a read error. V gene TRBV5-4 combines with J gene TRBJ2-7, with a tentative D call TRBD1 (5 bases). From germline, CDR1 is SGHNT and CDR2 YYREEE (reference sequence). The CDR3 length is 13 residues. CDR3 in amino acids: CASSLAVRDSWDF. The CDR3 region has the DNA TGTGCCAGCAGCTTGGCCGTCAGGGATTCATGGGACTTC.

The V gene is TRBV28, the J gene TRBJ2-5, with D uncertain. The CDR3 runs 13 residues. V was cut by 4 bases and J by 0 bases, with 6 bases left in between. Germline V gives CDR1 MDHEN, CDR2 SYDVKM. CDR3 region: CASSYYHQETQYF. CDR3 coding DNA: TGTGCCAGCAGTTATTACCACCAAGAGACCCAGTACTTC. Full variable domain (remainder filled in from reference TRBV28 and TRBJ2-5): DVKVTQSSRYLVKRTGEKVFLECVQDMDHENMFWYRQDPGLGLRLIYFSYDVKMKEKGDIPEGYSVSREKKERFSLILESASTNQTSMYLCASSYYHQETQYFGPGTRLLVL.